This T cell receptor beta chain emerged from a study of blood T cells in healthy people across ages. Study context: Capturing about one barcoded beta molecule per two T cells was achieved by template switching.

Many counts were recorded for this clonotype. This CDR3 contains 14 residues. V shed 4 bases and J 9 bases; nucleotides not matched to a gene: 5. Looked up from germline, CDR1 is MGHDK and CDR2 is SYGVNS. For the second PCR, which ran for about 7 to 11 cycles, a sample-barcoded 5' primer and a J-beta primer mix were used. One entry per CDR3 protein, called by TCRdb with MiXCR from the 5' RACE reads. This sample has hundreds of thousands of distinct CDR3 sequences; 52% occur once, and the top ten carry about 14%. The sequencing input was blood. V is TRBV25-1 and J is TRBJ2-1; 11 nucleotides agree with TRBD2. This sequence was found in a woman over 75 in good health. Here the CDR3 DNA reads TGTGCCAGCAGTGCAGGACTAGCGGGTAGTGAGCAGTTCTTC. Protein product: CASSAGLAGSEQFF.